This T cell receptor beta chain came from a study of blood T cell repertoires in COVID-19. At the level of the study: Both acute and convalescent COVID-19 samples were obtained from the United States, Italy and Spain. The analysed material was cDNA or gDNA that came from T cells, B-cell-depleted T cells, or PBMCs.

Under the authors' procedure: For nucleated cells, counts were estimated from reference gene primer amplification. The assay was immunoSEQ multiplex PCR, and TCRdb's table has in-frame clones only and misses some. V and J calls and clone size are given by that table; D and trimming were obtained from the DNA. The sample lists about 130,000 clones, less than 90% occurring once. The germline CDR1 and CDR2 sequences are SNHLY and FYNNEI. The CDR3 extends over 15 amino acids. Trimming took 7 bases from V and 1 from J, leaving 16 bases between them. The rearrangement uses TRBV2 and TRBJ1-1, with a possible D match to TRBD1 (5 bases). Source material: peripheral blood. The receptor comes from a young woman who had recovered from COVID-19. This chain's CDR3 is CASIYKETANTEAFF. CDR3 bases: TGTGCCAGCATTTATAAGGAGACAGCGAACACTGAAGCTTTCTTT.